The rows below give T cell receptor beta chains drawn from one sample of a study of blood T cell repertoires in COVID-19. Data came from immunoSEQ multiplex PCR; TCRdb stores just in-frame clones and leaves some out. The sample lists just under 85,000 clones, 83% seen once, with roughly 30% in the top ten. Sequenced material: peripheral blood. Receptors were obtained from a woman of 80 years or more with acute or convalescent COVID-19. Both conserved end residues are part of each CDR3. Fields, in order: V gene, D gene, clone size, J gene, CDR3 DNA, CDR3 protein. D genes are given only for firm matches. Only part of the rows carry a size: once, few, many, or a class if the clone is expanded.

v_call: TRBV4-1; d_call: -; clone_size: -; j_call: TRBJ1-5; cdr3_nt: TGCGCCAGCAGCCAAGGGGAGGGTCAGCCCCAGCATTTT; cdr3_aa: CASSQGEGQPQHF
v_call: TRBV7-3; d_call: TRBD2; clone_size: once; j_call: TRBJ2-1; cdr3_nt: TGTGCCAGCAGCTTGGAGGGACTAGCGGCCTACAATGAGCAGTTCTTC; cdr3_aa: CASSLEGLAAYNEQFF
v_call: TRBV28; d_call: -; clone_size: -; j_call: TRBJ2-3; cdr3_nt: TGTGCCAGCAGTAGGGGACACACCGTAACAGATACGCAGTATTTT; cdr3_aa: CASSRGHTVTDTQYF
v_call: TRBV27; d_call: -; clone_size: -; j_call: TRBJ2-2; cdr3_nt: TGTGCCAGCAGCCGAACTAACACCGGGGAGCTGTTTTTT; cdr3_aa: CASSRTNTGELFF
v_call: TRBV5-1; d_call: -; clone_size: -; j_call: TRBJ2-3; cdr3_nt: TGCGCCAGCAGCTTGGGCAGGAACACAGATACGCAGTATTTT; cdr3_aa: CASSLGRNTDTQYF
v_call: TRBV6-2/TRBV6-3; d_call: TRBD2; clone_size: -; j_call: TRBJ2-7; cdr3_nt: TGTGCCAGCACTTATAGCGGGAACTCCTACGAGCAGTACTTC; cdr3_aa: CASTYSGNSYEQYF
v_call: TRBV7-9; d_call: -; clone_size: -; j_call: TRBJ2-2; cdr3_nt: TGTGCCACCCGGTGGGGCGGTAACACCGGGGAGCTGTTTTTT; cdr3_aa: CATRWGGNTGELFF
v_call: TRBV5-4; d_call: TRBD2; clone_size: -; j_call: TRBJ2-2; cdr3_nt: TGTGCCAGCAGCGCTGGGACTAGCGGGAAGACCGGGGAGCTGTTTTTT; cdr3_aa: CASSAGTSGKTGELFF
v_call: TRBV6-5; d_call: -; clone_size: -; j_call: TRBJ2-3; cdr3_nt: TGTGCCAGCAGTTACTTAGACAGGACAGATACGCAGTATTTT; cdr3_aa: CASSYLDRTDTQYF
v_call: TRBV9; d_call: -; clone_size: -; j_call: TRBJ1-3; cdr3_nt: TGTGCCAGCAGCGTGGACCCATTCGGTGGGGGGGCGTCTGGAAACACCATATATTTT; cdr3_aa: CASSVDPFGGGASGNTIYF
v_call: TRBV4-2; d_call: TRBD1; clone_size: -; j_call: TRBJ2-5; cdr3_nt: TGTGCCAGCAGCCAAGACAGACAGGGGGCGTACGGCGAGACCCAGTACTTC; cdr3_aa: CASSQDRQGAYGETQYF
v_call: TRBV5-1; d_call: TRBD2; clone_size: -; j_call: TRBJ2-3; cdr3_nt: TGCGCCAGCAGCGGCGGACTAGCGGTAGATACGCAGTATTTT; cdr3_aa: CASSGGLAVDTQYF
v_call: TRBV7-2; d_call: -; clone_size: once; j_call: TRBJ1-2; cdr3_nt: TGTGCCAGCAGCTTAGAAGGCAGGGACTATGGCTACACCTTC; cdr3_aa: CASSLEGRDYGYTF
v_call: TRBV6-1; d_call: -; clone_size: -; j_call: TRBJ2-1; cdr3_nt: TGTGCCAGCAGTGAAGCGCTTGGCAGGGGCCTGGGCAATGAGCAGTTCTTC; cdr3_aa: CASSEALGRGLGNEQFF
v_call: TRBV11-3; d_call: TRBD2; clone_size: -; j_call: TRBJ2-3; cdr3_nt: TGTGCCAGCAGCCCTGGGGGGGTGAGCCCAGATACGCAGTATTTT; cdr3_aa: CASSPGGVSPDTQYF
v_call: TRBV2; d_call: -; clone_size: -; j_call: TRBJ2-3; cdr3_nt: TGTGCCAGCAGTGAAGACAGGGAGAGCACAGATACGCAGTATTTT; cdr3_aa: CASSEDRESTDTQYF
v_call: TRBV6-5; d_call: TRBD1; clone_size: -; j_call: TRBJ2-5; cdr3_nt: TGTGCCAGCGGTAGGGGACAGGGGCTACAAGAGACCCAGTACTTC; cdr3_aa: CASGRGQGLQETQYF
v_call: TRBV11-2; d_call: -; clone_size: -; j_call: TRBJ1-4; cdr3_nt: TGTGCCAGCAGCTTATCGAGCAGGGCGATAATTGAAAAACTGTTTTTT; cdr3_aa: CASSLSSRAIIEKLFF
v_call: TRBV27; d_call: -; clone_size: -; j_call: TRBJ2-7; cdr3_nt: TGTGCCAGCCGGGACTTCAACTCCTACGAGCAGTACTTC; cdr3_aa: CASRDFNSYEQYF
v_call: TRBV14; d_call: TRBD2; clone_size: -; j_call: TRBJ2-3; cdr3_nt: TGTGCCAGCAGCCAAGTGGGGAGGGACGGGGATACGCAGTATTTT; cdr3_aa: CASSQVGRDGDTQYF
v_call: TRBV5-1; d_call: TRBD2; clone_size: -; j_call: TRBJ2-7; cdr3_nt: TGCGCCAGCAGCTTGGTAGCGGGAGGGTCGGGCTACGAGCAGTACTTC; cdr3_aa: CASSLVAGGSGYEQYF
v_call: TRBV9; d_call: TRBD1; clone_size: -; j_call: TRBJ1-1; cdr3_nt: TGTGCCAGCAGCGATGCGGGACAGGAGCCCCTGGGAGCTTTCTTT; cdr3_aa: CASSDAGQEPLGAFF
v_call: TRBV5-1; d_call: TRBD2; clone_size: -; j_call: TRBJ2-3; cdr3_nt: TGCGCCAGCAGCTTGGAGCTAGCGGGAGGAAGTACAGATACGCAGTATTTT; cdr3_aa: CASSLELAGGSTDTQYF
v_call: TRBV19; d_call: -; clone_size: -; j_call: TRBJ1-5; cdr3_nt: TGTGCCAGTAGTCAACAGGTCCATCAGCCCCAGCATTTT; cdr3_aa: CASSQQVHQPQHF
v_call: TRBV14; d_call: -; clone_size: -; j_call: TRBJ1-2; cdr3_nt: TGTGCCAGCAGCCCCGGGACACTGATTAACTATGGCTACACCTTC; cdr3_aa: CASSPGTLINYGYTF
v_call: TRBV25-1; d_call: TRBD2; clone_size: few; j_call: TRBJ2-7; cdr3_nt: TGTGCCAGCAGCCCGACTAGCGGGAGTGGGGTCTACGAGCAGTACTTC; cdr3_aa: CASSPTSGSGVYEQYF
v_call: TRBV18; d_call: -; clone_size: -; j_call: TRBJ2-7; cdr3_nt: TGTGCCAGCTCACCACCGGAGCCAGCCTACGAGCAGTACTTC; cdr3_aa: CASSPPEPAYEQYF
v_call: TRBV4-3; d_call: TRBD2; clone_size: -; j_call: TRBJ2-2; cdr3_nt: TGCGCCAGCAGCTTTGGACTAGCGGGAGCCCCGAACACCGGGGAGCTGTTTTTT; cdr3_aa: CASSFGLAGAPNTGELFF
v_call: TRBV5-1; d_call: -; clone_size: -; j_call: TRBJ2-5; cdr3_nt: TGCGCCAGCAGCTTGGCGAGGGAGACCCAGTACTTC; cdr3_aa: CASSLARETQYF
v_call: TRBV7-7; d_call: -; clone_size: -; j_call: TRBJ2-3; cdr3_nt: TGTGCTAGCAGCTGGACTAGCACAGATACGCAGTATTTT; cdr3_aa: CASSWTSTDTQYF
v_call: TRBV2; d_call: -; clone_size: few; j_call: TRBJ1-5; cdr3_nt: TGTGCCAGCAGTGAAAACCCCAGGCACAATCAGCCCCAGCATTTT; cdr3_aa: CASSENPRHNQPQHF
v_call: TRBV15; d_call: TRBD2; clone_size: -; j_call: TRBJ2-7; cdr3_nt: TGTGCCACCAGCAGAGATCTAGGCCTAGCGGGGGAGTCCTACGAGCAGTACTTC; cdr3_aa: CATSRDLGLAGESYEQYF
v_call: TRBV10-3; d_call: -; clone_size: few; j_call: TRBJ1-3; cdr3_nt: TGTGCCATCACAGATTCTGGAAACACCATATATTTT; cdr3_aa: CAITDSGNTIYF
v_call: TRBV5-1; d_call: TRBD2; clone_size: -; j_call: TRBJ2-1; cdr3_nt: TGCGCCAGCAGCTTCCCGGACGGGGCCACTAGCGGGAAGAGCTCCTACAATGAGCAGTTCTTC; cdr3_aa: CASSFPDGATSGKSSYNEQFF
v_call: TRBV7-9; d_call: TRBD1; clone_size: -; j_call: TRBJ2-3; cdr3_nt: TGTGCCAGCAGCCTCGGACAGGGAAGCACAGATACGCAGTATTTT; cdr3_aa: CASSLGQGSTDTQYF
v_call: TRBV6-1; d_call: TRBD1; clone_size: -; j_call: TRBJ2-7; cdr3_nt: TGTGCCAGCAGTGAAGGGGCAGGGGGAACCAGAGAGCAGTACTTC; cdr3_aa: CASSEGAGGTREQYF
v_call: TRBV10-1; d_call: TRBD1; clone_size: -; j_call: TRBJ2-2; cdr3_nt: TGCGCCAGCCAAGGACAGGGGGCGCGGGAGCTGTTTTTT; cdr3_aa: CASQGQGARELFF
v_call: TRBV10-2; d_call: -; clone_size: -; j_call: TRBJ1-4; cdr3_nt: TGCGCCAGCAGTGAGAATGCAGGGATTGAAAAACTGTTTTTT; cdr3_aa: CASSENAGIEKLFF
v_call: TRBV6-1; d_call: -; clone_size: few; j_call: TRBJ2-2; cdr3_nt: TGTGCCAGCAGTGAGGCAACATGGAACACCGGGGAGCTGTTTTTT; cdr3_aa: CASSEATWNTGELFF
v_call: TRBV5-1; d_call: TRBD2; clone_size: -; j_call: TRBJ2-1; cdr3_nt: TGCGCCAGCAGCAACCTAGCGGGAGGGCCCAATGAGCAGTTCTTC; cdr3_aa: CASSNLAGGPNEQFF
v_call: TRBV6-1; d_call: -; clone_size: -; j_call: TRBJ2-2; cdr3_nt: TGTGCCAGCAGTGAGTTGTCGAGCGGGACCGGGGAGCTGTTTTTT; cdr3_aa: CASSELSSGTGELFF
v_call: TRBV7-3; d_call: -; clone_size: -; j_call: TRBJ2-2; cdr3_nt: TGTGCCAGCAGCCTGACAGCGAACACCGGGGAGCTGTTTTTT; cdr3_aa: CASSLTANTGELFF
v_call: TRBV5-1; d_call: TRBD1; clone_size: -; j_call: TRBJ2-2; cdr3_nt: TGCGCCAGCAGTTATACGACAGGGGGCACCGGGGAGCTGTTTTTT; cdr3_aa: CASSYTTGGTGELFF
v_call: TRBV2; d_call: -; clone_size: -; j_call: TRBJ1-6; cdr3_nt: TGTGCCAGCAGTGGCGGCGGGGGAAATTCACCCCTCCACTTT; cdr3_aa: CASSGGGGNSPLHF
v_call: TRBV5-1; d_call: TRBD2; clone_size: -; j_call: TRBJ2-4; cdr3_nt: TGCGCCAGCAGCCCCGGACTAGCGGGAGGATCGGACATTCAGTACTTC; cdr3_aa: CASSPGLAGGSDIQYF
v_call: TRBV12-5; d_call: TRBD2; clone_size: -; j_call: TRBJ2-2; cdr3_nt: TGTGCTAGTGGCCCTGGGACTAGCTTGGGCACCGGGGAGCTGTTTTTT; cdr3_aa: CASGPGTSLGTGELFF
v_call: TRBV23-1; d_call: TRBD1; clone_size: -; j_call: TRBJ2-7; cdr3_nt: TGCGCCAGCAGTCAAGACAGGGTGGACGAGCAGTACTTC; cdr3_aa: CASSQDRVDEQYF
v_call: TRBV27; d_call: TRBD1; clone_size: once; j_call: TRBJ1-6; cdr3_nt: TGTGCCAGCAGCTGGGACAGGGGAGCGAATTCACCCCTCCACTTT; cdr3_aa: CASSWDRGANSPLHF
v_call: TRBV28; d_call: -; clone_size: -; j_call: TRBJ2-1; cdr3_nt: TGTGCCAGCAGGACGACAGAGTACAATGAGCAGTTCTTC; cdr3_aa: CASRTTEYNEQFF
v_call: TRBV19; d_call: TRBD2; clone_size: -; j_call: TRBJ2-1; cdr3_nt: TGTGCCAGTAGGGAACTAGCGGGAGAAACGGGTGAGCAGTTCTTC; cdr3_aa: CASRELAGETGEQFF
v_call: TRBV6-7; d_call: -; clone_size: -; j_call: TRBJ2-7; cdr3_nt: TGTGCCAGCAGCAGACAGGATTCATCCTACGAGCAGTACTTC; cdr3_aa: CASSRQDSSYEQYF
v_call: TRBV7-8; d_call: TRBD1; clone_size: few; j_call: TRBJ1-5; cdr3_nt: TGTGCCAGCAGCACAGGGACAGGGAAACAGCCCCAGCATTTT; cdr3_aa: CASSTGTGKQPQHF
v_call: TRBV2; d_call: -; clone_size: -; j_call: TRBJ2-7; cdr3_nt: TGTGCCAGCAGTGAACAGGAGGTCAACGAGCAGTACTTC; cdr3_aa: CASSEQEVNEQYF